This T cell receptor beta chain emerged from a study of blood T cell repertoires in COVID-19. Study-wide background: Sample material is recorded as cDNA or gDNA derived from T cells, B-cell-depleted T cells, or PBMCs.

Germline CDR1 and CDR2: SEHNR and FQNEAQ (reference sequence). The CDR3 has 15 amino acids. V was cut by 1 base and J by 0 bases, with 9 bases left in between. Method: immunoSEQ multiplex PCR; TCRdb's copy keeps in-frame clones and lacks some. Among around 320,000 clones listed, 90% were seen once. The source is a woman aged 18-35 years with acute COVID-19. The chain has TRBV7-9 and TRBJ1-2, with D unresolved. Specimen: PBMCs or T cells enriched from blood (not recorded which). CDR3 nucleotides: TGTGCCAGCAGCTTAGGTGGTCGGGCTAACTATGGCTACACCTTC. The encoded protein is CASSLGGRANYGYTF.